Here is one T cell receptor (beta chain) with its context. A split of CD4+ cells into CD45RA+ naive and CD45RA-negative memory subsets was performed. Trimming took 9 bases from V and 1 from J; bases not matched to a gene: 10. CDR1 and CDR2 (germline): LNHDA, SQIVND (reference sequence). There are 15 residues in the CDR3. This record belongs to a study of shared clonotypes between healthy human individuals. Sequenced by immunoSEQ multiplex PCR; TCRdb stores in-frame clones only, minus some. Found here are some 2.1 million clones, 85% to 95% of them singletons; the top ten hold approximately 0.13%. The TCR comes from a young man in good health. The V and J genes are TRBV19 and TRBJ1-1, with TRBD1 matching over 8 bases. Sequencing was done on a sample of naive CD4+ T cells sorted from blood. Subset of the sample: CD45RA+ positively selected. CDR3 sequence (DNA): TGTGCCAGCAGCTTGGGGGGGACAGGGAACACTGAAGCTTTCTTT. Translation: CASSLGGTGNTEAFF.